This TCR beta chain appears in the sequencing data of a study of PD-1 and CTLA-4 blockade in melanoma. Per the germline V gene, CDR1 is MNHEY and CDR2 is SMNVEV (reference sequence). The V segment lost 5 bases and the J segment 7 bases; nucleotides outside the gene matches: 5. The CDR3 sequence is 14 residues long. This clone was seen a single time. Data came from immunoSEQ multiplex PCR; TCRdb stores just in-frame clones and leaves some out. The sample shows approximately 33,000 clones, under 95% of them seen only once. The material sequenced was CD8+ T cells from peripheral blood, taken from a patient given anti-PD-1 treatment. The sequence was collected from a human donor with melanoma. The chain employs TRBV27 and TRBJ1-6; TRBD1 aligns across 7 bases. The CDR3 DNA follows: TGTGCCAGCAGTCCGGGACAGATGAATTCACCCCTCCACTTT. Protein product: CASSPGQMNSPLHF.